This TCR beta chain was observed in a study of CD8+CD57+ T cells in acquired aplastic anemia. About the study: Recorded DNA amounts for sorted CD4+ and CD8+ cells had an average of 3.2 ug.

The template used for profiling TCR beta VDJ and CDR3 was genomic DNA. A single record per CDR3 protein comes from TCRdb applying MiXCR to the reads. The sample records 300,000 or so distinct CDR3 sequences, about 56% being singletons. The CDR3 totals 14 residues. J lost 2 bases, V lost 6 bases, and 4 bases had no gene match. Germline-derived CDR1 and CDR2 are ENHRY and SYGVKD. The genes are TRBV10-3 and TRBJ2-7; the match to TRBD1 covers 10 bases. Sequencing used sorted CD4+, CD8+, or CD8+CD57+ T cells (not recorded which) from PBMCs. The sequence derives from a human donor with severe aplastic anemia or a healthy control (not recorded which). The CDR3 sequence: CAIRPGQGAYEQYF. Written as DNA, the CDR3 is TGTGCCATCAGGCCTGGACAGGGGGCCTACGAGCAGTACTTC.